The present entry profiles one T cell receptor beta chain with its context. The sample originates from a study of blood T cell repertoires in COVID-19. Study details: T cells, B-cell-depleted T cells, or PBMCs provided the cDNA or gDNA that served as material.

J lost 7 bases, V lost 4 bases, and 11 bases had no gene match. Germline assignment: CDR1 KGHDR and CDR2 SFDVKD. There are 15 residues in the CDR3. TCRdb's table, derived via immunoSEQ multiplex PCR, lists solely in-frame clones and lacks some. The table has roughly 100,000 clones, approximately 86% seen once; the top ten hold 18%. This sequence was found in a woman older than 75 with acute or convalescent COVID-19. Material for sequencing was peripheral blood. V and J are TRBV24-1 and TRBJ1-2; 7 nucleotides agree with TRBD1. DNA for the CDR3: TGTGCCACCAGTGACCCCGCTGACAGGGAGTTTGGCTACACCTTC. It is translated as CATSDPADREFGYTF.